This T cell receptor beta chain was sequenced during a study of CD8+ T cells in alopecia areata. Reverse transcribed after extraction, RNA yielded cDNA as the sequencing template. The repertoire was sequenced with immunoSEQ multiplex PCR; TCRdb's copy has only in-frame clones and lacks some. Altogether around 190,000 clones are present, about 61% being singletons, with the ten largest covering 4.9%. Germline V CDR1 and CDR2: SGHAT, FQNNGV. The CDR3 is made up of 16 amino acids. The specimen sequenced was CD8+ T cells sorted from blood. This TCR came from a human donor in good health. The J gene is TRBJ2-5, the V gene TRBV11-2; D gene ambiguous. The J call may not be correct, given that the DNA end is closer to TRBJ2-7. Written as DNA, the CDR3 is TGTGCCAGCAGCTTAGATCTTTCGGTGATTTCCTACGAGCAGTACTTC. Translated: CASSLDLSVISYEQYF.